Presented here are 20 T cell receptor beta chains from one specimen sequenced in a study of T cells in women clearing cervical HPV infection. The data were produced by immunoSEQ multiplex PCR, yet TCRdb's version contains in-frame clones alone and is incomplete. Recorded for this sample: fewer than 40,000 clones. Specimen: blood buffy coat. Source of these receptors: a woman between 18 and 70 years old with a cervical HPV16 infection that either progressed to CIN3+ or cleared (not recorded which).

With respect to this clone: From the germline J gene comes the end of the CDR3, since the read stops 3 residues before it. The rearrangement uses TRBV7-9 and TRBJ1-5; 8 bases are a match to TRBD1. Looked up from germline, CDR1 is SEHNR and CDR2 is FQNEAQ (reference sequence). The J segment lost 3 bases and the V segment lost 6 bases, leaving 4 bases of the junction unmatched. This CDR3 has 14 residues. The sequenced part of the CDR3 DNA is TGTGCCAGCAGTCGGACAGGGAACAATCAGCCC. Amino acids: CASSRTGNNQP. The entire CDR3 protein reads CASSRTGNNQPQHF.

With respect to this clone: The CDR3 end is not reached by the read, which stops 3 residues before it; the germline J gene fills it in. The V gene is TRBV5-6, the J gene TRBJ1-1; tentatively, D is TRBD1 (5 bases). Germline loops: CDR1 SGHDT, CDR2 YYEEEE. Trimming removed 3 bases at V and 3 bases at J, with 9 bases between. This CDR3 region has 13 residues. CDR3 sequence reads: CASSSTVDTEAFF. CDR3 DNA (partial): TGTGCCAGCAGCTCGACAGTTGACACTGAA.

With respect to this clone: The CDR3 extends 3 residues past the end of the read, so its final part is completed from the germline J gene. V gene TRBV10-3 combines with J gene TRBJ2-3; TRBD2 is a possible D gene (7 bases). The length of the CDR3 is 15 residues. Germline assignment: CDR1 ENHRY and CDR2 SYGVKD. V was shortened by 2 bases and J by 5 bases, with 14 bases between the two germline ends. The CDR3 DNA, read in part, is TGTGCCATCAGTGAGAGAGGGGGGGTTCAAGATACG. It specifies CAISERGGVQDT. Given in full, the CDR3 is CAISERGGVQDTQYF.

For this clone: Read data end 3 residues before the CDR3 end; the end is taken from the germline J gene. The V call is TRBV10-3, the J call TRBJ2-2, with TRBD1 matching over 8 bases. With V trimmed by 7 bases and J by 0 bases, 19 bases remained unmatched. This CDR3 region has 20 residues. Germline V CDR1 and CDR2: ENHRY, SYGVKD. CDR3 bases read: TGTGCCATCATGGGGATCGTGGGGCAGGGGGCTTCTGCGAACACCGGGGAG. Protein: CAIMGIVGQGASANTGE. The whole CDR3 reads CAIMGIVGQGASANTGELFF.

On this clone: Read data end 3 residues before the CDR3 end; the end is taken from the germline J gene. The chain employs TRBV30 and TRBJ1-4, with a weak D call TRBD1 (6 bases). Germline lookup yields CDR1 GTSNPN and CDR2 SVGIG (reference sequence). This CDR3 region has 16 residues. Trimming pared 4 bases from V and 3 bases from J, leaving 18 bases between. The part of the CDR3 DNA that was read is TGTGCCTGGACAGGGCAGGGGCGCGTATCTAATGAAAAA. The encoded protein is CAWTGQGRVSNEK. The complete CDR3 protein is CAWTGQGRVSNEKLFF.

Notes on this clone: With the read ending 3 residues before the CDR3 end, the germline J gene is used to fill in that end. The chain has TRBV7-9 and TRBJ2-3, with a weak D call TRBD1 (5 bases). Trimming removed 5 bases at V and 0 bases at J, with 9 bases between. The CDR3 contains 14 residues. Germline assignment: CDR1 SEHNR and CDR2 FQNEAQ (reference sequence). The covered CDR3 bases are TGTGCCAGCAGCATAAGACAGAGCACAGATACG. Protein sequence: CASSIRQSTDT. The entire CDR3 protein is CASSIRQSTDTQYF.

Regarding this clone: Read sequence stops 3 residues before the CDR3 end, and the germline J gene provides the missing end. The genes are TRBV5-1 and TRBJ1-4, with 7 positions matching TRBD1. CDR3 length: 17 amino acids. J was trimmed by 6 bases and V by 7 bases; bases with no gene match: 18. CDR1 is SGHRS and CDR2 is YFSETQ in the germline V gene. CDR3 DNA, as far as it was read: TGCGCCAGCGCCCTCCGTGCAGGGGGTGAACTGGATGAAAAA. This encodes CASALRAGGELDEK. The full-length CDR3 reads as CASALRAGGELDEKLFF. The whole variable domain, filled in from reference TRBV5-1 and TRBJ1-4, reads KAGVTQTPRYLIKTRGQQVTLSCSPISGHRSVSWYQQTPGQGLQFLFEYFSETQRNKGNFPGRFSGRQFSNSRSEMNVSTLELGDSALYLCASALRAGGELDEKLFFGSGTQLSVL.

To note about this clone: The read gets to within 3 residues of the CDR3 end, and the germline J gene fills in the rest. V usage is TRBV16 and J usage is TRBJ1-5; 9 bases fit TRBD1. The V gene's germline CDR1 is KGHSY and CDR2 FQNENV. The CDR3 loop spans 14 amino acids. With V trimmed by 4 bases and J by 4 bases, 2 bases remained unmatched. CDR3 loop: CASSPGTGNQPQHF. The part of the CDR3 DNA that was read is TGTGCCAGCAGCCCCGGGACAGGGAATCAGCCC.

Comments on this clone: Read sequence stops 3 residues before the CDR3 end, and the germline J gene provides the missing end. The genes are TRBV5-4 and TRBJ2-5; D is ambiguous. The CDR3 length is 14 residues. Trimming removed 4 bases at V and 5 bases at J, with 15 bases between. Germline V gene lookup returns CDR1 SGHNT and CDR2 YYREEE (reference sequence). CDR3 loop: CASSPVDNRETQYF. The CDR3 bases that were read are TGTGCCAGCAGCCCTGTCGACAATCGGGAGACC.

A word on this clone: With the read ending 3 residues before the CDR3 end, the germline J gene is used to fill in that end. V usage is TRBV7-9 and J usage is TRBJ1-4; a possible D gene is TRBD1 (6 bases). CDR3 length equals 13 residues. Germline V CDR1 and CDR2: SEHNR, FQNEAQ (reference sequence). V dropped 7 bases and J dropped 3 bases, with 9 bases sitting between them. Partial CDR3 DNA: TGTGCCAGCAACAGGGCGGCTAATGAAAAA. Protein product: CASNRAANEK. The complete CDR3 sequence is CASNRAANEKLFF.

Comments on this clone: The read terminates 3 residues before the CDR3 end, so the remaining end is supplied by the germline J gene. The gene calls are TRBV7-8 and TRBJ2-1, with TRBD2 identical over 9 bases. Germline-derived CDR1 and CDR2 are SGHVS and FQNEAQ. Trimming took 4 bases from V and 9 from J; bases not matched to a gene: 16. This CDR3 has 17 residues. CDR3 in amino acids: CASSSFSGTSYVGEQFF. The DNA read from the CDR3 is TGTGCCAGCAGCTCCTTCTCCGGGACTAGCTACGTGGGTGAG.

Points on this clone: Read data end 3 residues before the CDR3 end; the end is taken from the germline J gene. This chain uses TRBV5-1 with TRBJ1-3, with 7 nucleotides matching TRBD1. J gave up 8 bases and V 2 bases, and 16 bases lay outside the gene matches. Germline values: CDR1 SGHRS, CDR2 YFSETQ. The CDR3 loop spans 17 amino acids. The CDR3 reads CASSFSGQGVGVDTIYF. The part of the CDR3 DNA that was read is TGCGCCAGCAGCTTCTCCGGGCAGGGGGTCGGGGTGGACACC.

Concerning this clone itself: The read terminates 3 residues before the CDR3 end, so the remaining end is supplied by the germline J gene. J is TRBJ1-6 and V is TRBV2, with D hard to call. Trimming stripped 7 bases from V and 3 bases from J, with 19 bases between. CDR1 and CDR2 from the germline V gene are SNHLY and FYNNEI. This CDR3 contains 17 residues. The sequenced CDR3 bases are TGTGCCAGCACGCCTCGGGGAACGGACCGCTATAATTCACCC. Its protein product is CASTPRGTDRYNSP. The whole CDR3 region reads CASTPRGTDRYNSPLHF.

A word on this clone: Read coverage stops 3 residues before the CDR3 terminus; the germline J gene supplies the remainder. The chain recombines TRBV6-4 with TRBJ2-2, with 9 bases matching TRBD2. Per the germline V gene, CDR1 is MRHNA and CDR2 is SNTAGT. This CDR3 spans 15 amino acids. The J segment lost 1 base and the V segment lost 5 bases, leaving 2 bases of the junction unmatched. The sequenced CDR3 bases are TGTGCCAGCAGTCAGACTAGCGGGAACACCGGGGAG. Amino acid sequence: CASSQTSGNTGE. The entire CDR3 sequence reads CASSQTSGNTGELFF.

Turning to this clone: The CDR3 end is not reached by the read, which stops 3 residues before it; the germline J gene fills it in. V and J are TRBV20-1 and TRBJ1-6; 9 bases are shared with TRBD1. CDR3 size: 14 residues. Germline V gives CDR1 DFQATT, CDR2 SNEGSKA (reference sequence). Trimming took 4 bases from V and 7 from J; bases not matched to a gene: 5. This CDR3 is CSATAGTGNSPLHF. The CDR3 bases that were read are TGCAGTGCTACTGCCGGGACAGGGAATTCACCC.

Remarks on this clone: The read ends 3 residues before the CDR3 terminus; that terminus is restored from the germline J gene. The gene calls are TRBV19 and TRBJ2-3, with D perhaps matching TRBD1 (5 bases). The V end was cut by 6 bases, the J end by 1 base, with 5 bases between. The V gene's germline CDR1 is LNHDA and CDR2 SQIVND (reference sequence). The CDR3 loop spans 12 amino acids. CDR3 region: CASRGGTDTQYF. Incomplete CDR3 DNA: TGTGCCAGTAGAGGGGGCACAGATACG.

In regard to this clone: The read stops 3 residues short of the end of the CDR3; the missing end is completed from the germline J gene. This chain uses TRBV7-2 with TRBJ2-5; 8 nucleotides agree with TRBD1. V trimming: 5 bases; J trimming: 3 bases; junction bases outside the gene matches: 2. This CDR3 is built from 13 residues. The V gene's germline CDR1 is SGHTA and CDR2 FQGNSA. CDR3 amino acids: CASSQDREETQYF. The sequenced CDR3 bases are TGTGCCAGCAGCCAGGACAGGGAAGAGACC.

In regard to this clone: With the read ending 3 residues before the CDR3 end, the germline J gene is used to fill in that end. This chain joins TRBV12-5 and TRBJ2-5; 8 nucleotides line up with TRBD1. This CDR3 region has 14 residues. V was pared by 5 bases and J by 4 bases, with 6 bases of the junction left unmatched. The germline V gene encodes CDR1 LGHNT and CDR2 FRNRAP. The CDR3 reads CASGLTGGRETQYF. CDR3 bases read: TGTGCTAGTGGTCTCACAGGGGGGAGAGAGACC.

On this clone itself: The read gets to within 3 residues of the CDR3 end, and the germline J gene fills in the rest. The chain employs TRBV10-1 and TRBJ2-3, with D maybe TRBD1 (6 bases). Germline V gene data show CDR1 as WNHNN and CDR2 as SYGVQD (reference sequence). V dropped 3 bases and J dropped 0 bases, with 22 bases sitting between them. The CDR3 runs 19 residues. The sequenced part of the CDR3 DNA is TGCGCCAGCAGTGACTCGGGACAAAATATGGGTGCTAGCACAGATACG. This sequence encodes CASSDSGQNMGASTDT. The whole CDR3 sequence is CASSDSGQNMGASTDTQYF.

About this clone: The junction and the germline gene differ at one end; a read error may be behind it. Coverage ceases 3 residues before the CDR3 finishes, and the germline J gene fills in the end. This chain uses TRBV19 with TRBJ2-7, with 9 bases matching TRBD2. Germline CDR1 and CDR2: LNHDA and SQIVND (reference sequence). This CDR3 contains 14 residues. CDR3: CANSGLARTYEQYF. The sequenced part of the CDR3 DNA is TGTGCCAATAGTGGACTAGCGCGGACCTACGAG.